The source of this T cell receptor (beta chain) is a study of blood T cell repertoires in COVID-19. About the research overall: Sites across the United States, Italy and Spain contributed samples from acute and convalescent COVID-19. Sample material is recorded as cDNA or gDNA derived from T cells, B-cell-depleted T cells, or PBMCs.

Per the original data handling: Using reference gene primer amplification, nucleated cell counts were estimated. Sequencing was performed with immunoSEQ multiplex PCR; in TCRdb, only in-frame clones are kept and a portion is missing. The V and J calls and clone size were taken over from that table, and D and trimming were inferred from the DNA. The sample yields approximately 200,000 clones, 65% to 90% seen once. The ends lost 4 bases at V and 4 bases at J; junction bases unmatched: 6. This CDR3 contains 14 residues. Per germline, CDR1 SGHDT and CDR2 YYEEEE. This clonotype was sampled from a woman aged 50 to 60 with acute or convalescent COVID-19. The rearrangement uses TRBV5-6 and TRBJ1-2, with 8 bases identical to TRBD1. The specimen sequenced was peripheral blood. CDR3 sequence (DNA): TGTGCCAGCAGCACGACAGGGGAAGGCTATGGCTACACCTTC. Protein sequence: CASSTTGEGYGYTF.